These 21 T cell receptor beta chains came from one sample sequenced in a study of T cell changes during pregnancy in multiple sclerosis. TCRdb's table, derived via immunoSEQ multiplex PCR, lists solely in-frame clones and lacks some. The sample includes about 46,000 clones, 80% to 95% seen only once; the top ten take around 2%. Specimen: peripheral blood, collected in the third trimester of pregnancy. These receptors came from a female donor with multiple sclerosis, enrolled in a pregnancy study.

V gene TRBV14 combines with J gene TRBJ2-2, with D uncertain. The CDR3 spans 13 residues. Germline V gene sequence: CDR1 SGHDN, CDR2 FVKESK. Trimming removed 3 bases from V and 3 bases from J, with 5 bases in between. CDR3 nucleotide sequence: TGTGCCAGCAGCCACAGGTACACCGGGGAGCTGTTTTTT. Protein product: CASSHRYTGELFF. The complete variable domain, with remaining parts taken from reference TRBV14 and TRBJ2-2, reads EAGVTQFPSHSVIEKGQTVTLRCDPISGHDNLYWYRRVMGKEIKFLLHFVKESKQDESGMPNNRFLAERTGGTYSTLKVQPAELEDSGVYFCASSHRYTGELFFGEGSRLTVL.

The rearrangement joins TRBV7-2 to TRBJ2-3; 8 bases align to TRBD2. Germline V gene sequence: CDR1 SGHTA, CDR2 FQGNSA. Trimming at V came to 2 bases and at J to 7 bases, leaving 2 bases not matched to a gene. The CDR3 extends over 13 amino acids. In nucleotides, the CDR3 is TGTGCCAGCAGCTTACGGGAGGGTAATACGCAGTATTTT. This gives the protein CASSLREGNTQYF.

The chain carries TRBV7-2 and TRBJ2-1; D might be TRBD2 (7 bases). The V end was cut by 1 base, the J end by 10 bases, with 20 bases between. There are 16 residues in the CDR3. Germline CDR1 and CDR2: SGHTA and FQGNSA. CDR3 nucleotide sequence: TGTGCCAGCAGCTTAGGGAGCGGGACACCCGCTTGGGAGCAGTTCTTC. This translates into CASSLGSGTPAWEQFF.

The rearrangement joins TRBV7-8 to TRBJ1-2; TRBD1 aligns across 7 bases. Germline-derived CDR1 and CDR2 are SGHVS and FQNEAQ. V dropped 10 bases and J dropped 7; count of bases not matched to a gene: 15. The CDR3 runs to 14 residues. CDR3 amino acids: CATSPGTADGGYTF. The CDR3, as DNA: TGTGCCACCTCACCCGGGACAGCTGACGGTGGCTACACCTTC. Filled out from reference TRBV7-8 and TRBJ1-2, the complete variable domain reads GAGVSQSPRYKVAKRGQDVALRCDPISGHVSLFWYQQALGQGPEFLTYFQNEAQLDKSGLPSDRFFAERPEGSVSTLKIQRTQQEDSAVYLCATSPGTADGGYTFGSGTRLTVV.

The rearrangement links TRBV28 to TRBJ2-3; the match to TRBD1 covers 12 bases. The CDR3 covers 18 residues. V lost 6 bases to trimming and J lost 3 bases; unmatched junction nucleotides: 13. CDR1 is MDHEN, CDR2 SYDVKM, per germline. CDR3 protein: CASRYDPAGQGATDTQYF. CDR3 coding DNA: TGTGCCAGCAGGTACGACCCTGCGGGACAGGGGGCAACAGATACGCAGTATTTT.

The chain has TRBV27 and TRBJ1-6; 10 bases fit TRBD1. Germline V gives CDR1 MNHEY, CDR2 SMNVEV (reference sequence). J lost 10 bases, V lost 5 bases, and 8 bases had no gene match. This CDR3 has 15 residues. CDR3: CASSLGGQGKSPLHF. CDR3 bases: TGTGCCAGCAGTCTAGGGGGACAGGGGAAGTCACCCCTCCACTTT.

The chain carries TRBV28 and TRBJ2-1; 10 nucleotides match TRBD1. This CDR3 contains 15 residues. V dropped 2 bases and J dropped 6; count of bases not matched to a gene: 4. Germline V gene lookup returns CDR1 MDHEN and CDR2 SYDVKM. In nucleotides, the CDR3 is TGTGCCAGCAGTTTAGGGACAGGGGTTACCAATGAGCAGTTCTTC. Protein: CASSLGTGVTNEQFF.

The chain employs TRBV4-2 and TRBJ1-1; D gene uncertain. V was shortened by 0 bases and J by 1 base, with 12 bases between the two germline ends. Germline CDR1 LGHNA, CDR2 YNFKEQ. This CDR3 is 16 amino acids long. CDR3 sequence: CASSQDLAGGNTEAFF. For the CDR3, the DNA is TGTGCCAGCAGCCAAGATTTGGCGGGAGGGAACACTGAAGCTTTCTTT.

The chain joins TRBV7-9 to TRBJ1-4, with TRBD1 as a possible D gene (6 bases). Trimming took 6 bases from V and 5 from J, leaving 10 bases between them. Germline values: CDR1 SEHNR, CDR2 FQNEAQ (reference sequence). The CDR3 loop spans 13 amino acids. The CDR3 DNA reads TGTGCCAGCAGGGACAGTTTAAATGAAAAACTGTTTTTT. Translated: CASRDSLNEKLFF.

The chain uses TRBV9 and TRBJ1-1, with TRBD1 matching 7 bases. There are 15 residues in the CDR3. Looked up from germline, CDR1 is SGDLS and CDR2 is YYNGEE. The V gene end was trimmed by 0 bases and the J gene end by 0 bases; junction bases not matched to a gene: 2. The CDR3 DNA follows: TGTGCCAGCAGCGTAGCAGGGGGGATGAACACTGAAGCTTTCTTT. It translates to CASSVAGGMNTEAFF.

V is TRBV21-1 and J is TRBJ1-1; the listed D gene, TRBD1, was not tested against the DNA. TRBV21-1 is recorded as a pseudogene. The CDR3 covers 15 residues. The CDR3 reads CASSKEGGEGTEAFF. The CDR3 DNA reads TGTGCCAGCAGCAAAGAAGGGGGCGAGGGTACTGAAGCTTTCTTT.

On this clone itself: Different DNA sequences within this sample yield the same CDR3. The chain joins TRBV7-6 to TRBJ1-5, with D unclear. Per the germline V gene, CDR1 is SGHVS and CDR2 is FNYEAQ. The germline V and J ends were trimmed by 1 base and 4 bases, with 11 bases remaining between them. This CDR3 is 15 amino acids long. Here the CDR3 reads CASSLEAGTNQPQHF. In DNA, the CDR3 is TGTGCCAGCAGCTTAGAAGCAGGCACTAATCAGCCCCAGCATTTT. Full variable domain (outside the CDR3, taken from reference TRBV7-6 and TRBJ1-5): GAGVSQSPRYKVTKRGQDVALRCDPISGHVSLYWYRQALGQGPEFLTYFNYEAQQDKSGLPNDRFSAERPEGSISTLTIQRTEQRDSAMYRCASSLEAGTNQPQHFGDGTRLSIL.

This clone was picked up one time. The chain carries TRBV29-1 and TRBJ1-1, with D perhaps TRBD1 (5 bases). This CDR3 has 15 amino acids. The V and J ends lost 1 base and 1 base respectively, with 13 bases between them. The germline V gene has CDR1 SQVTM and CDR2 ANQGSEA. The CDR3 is CSVEASGTQNTEAFF. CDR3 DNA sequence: TGCAGCGTTGAAGCCTCCGGGACTCAGAACACTGAAGCTTTCTTT.

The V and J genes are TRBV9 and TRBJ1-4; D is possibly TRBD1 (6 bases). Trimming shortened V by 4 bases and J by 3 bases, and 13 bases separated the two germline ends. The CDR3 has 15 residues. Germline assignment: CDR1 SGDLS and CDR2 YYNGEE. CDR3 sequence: CASSPSGQSNEKLFF. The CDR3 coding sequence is TGTGCCAGCAGCCCCTCCGGACAGTCTAATGAAAAACTGTTTTTT.

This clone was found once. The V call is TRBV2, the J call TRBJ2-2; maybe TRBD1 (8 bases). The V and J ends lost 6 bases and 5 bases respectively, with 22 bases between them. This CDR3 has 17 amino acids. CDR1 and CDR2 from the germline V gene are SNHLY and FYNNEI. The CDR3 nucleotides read TGTGCCAGCAGCCACAGACAAAACAGGGGGGGAACCGGGGAGCTGTTTTTT. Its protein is CASSHRQNRGGTGELFF.

CDR3 DNA sequence: TGCGCCAGCAGCTTGGGAGGCGGGAGGGCCCTAGATGAGCAGTTCTTC. The encoded protein is CASSLGGGRALDEQFF. The genes are TRBV5-1 and TRBJ2-1; 9 nucleotides agree with TRBD2. This CDR3 is 16 amino acids long. CDR1 is SGHRS and CDR2 is YFSETQ in the germline V gene. The trim removed 0 bases at V and 8 bases at J, leaving 9 bases unmatched.

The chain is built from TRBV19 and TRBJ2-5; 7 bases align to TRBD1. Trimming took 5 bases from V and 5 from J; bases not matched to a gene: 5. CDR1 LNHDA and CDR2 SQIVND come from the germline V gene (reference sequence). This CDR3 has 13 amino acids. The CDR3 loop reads CASSSTGPETQYF. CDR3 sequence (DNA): TGTGCCAGTAGTTCGACAGGGCCCGAGACCCAGTACTTC.

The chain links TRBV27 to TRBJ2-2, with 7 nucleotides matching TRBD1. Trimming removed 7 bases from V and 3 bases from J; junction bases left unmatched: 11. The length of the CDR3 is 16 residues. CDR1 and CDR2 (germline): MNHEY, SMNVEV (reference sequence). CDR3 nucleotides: TGTGCCAGCACGCAGGGACAGATCAGTCACACCGGGGAGCTGTTTTTT. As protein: CASTQGQISHTGELFF.

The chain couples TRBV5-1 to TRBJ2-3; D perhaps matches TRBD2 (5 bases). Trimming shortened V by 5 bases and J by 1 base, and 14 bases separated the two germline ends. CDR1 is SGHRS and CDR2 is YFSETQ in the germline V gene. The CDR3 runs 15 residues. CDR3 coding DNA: TGCGCCAGCAGTCCCTTAGCGACTCGCACAGATACGCAGTATTTT. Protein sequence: CASSPLATRTDTQYF.

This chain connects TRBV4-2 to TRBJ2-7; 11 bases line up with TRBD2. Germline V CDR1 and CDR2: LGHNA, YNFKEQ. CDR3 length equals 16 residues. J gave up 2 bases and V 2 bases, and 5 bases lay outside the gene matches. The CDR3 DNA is TGTGCCAGCAGCCAAAAGGGGACTAGCGGAACCTACGAGCAGTACTTC. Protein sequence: CASSQKGTSGTYEQYF.

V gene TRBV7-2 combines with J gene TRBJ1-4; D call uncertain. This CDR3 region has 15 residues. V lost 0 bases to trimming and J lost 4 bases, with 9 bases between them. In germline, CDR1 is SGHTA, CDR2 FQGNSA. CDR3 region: CASSLARGLNEKLFF. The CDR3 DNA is TGTGCCAGCAGCTTAGCCCGTGGGCTTAATGAAAAACTGTTTTTT.